These 24 T cell receptor beta chains were sequenced from one sample in a study of identical twins. From the 5' RACE reads, TCRdb called clonotypes with MiXCR, one entry per CDR3 protein. The data hold about 200,000 distinct CDR3 sequences, with 7.5% observed a single time. The same data also contributed to another study, on yellow fever vaccine responses in identical twins.

Sequenced: memory (CD45RO+) T cells sorted from blood. Receptors originate from a woman younger than 30 in good health.

The V call is TRBV5-1, the J call TRBJ2-3; either TRBD1 or TRBD2 may fit D (7 bases each). Germline V gives CDR1 SGHRS, CDR2 YFSETQ. V lost 1 base to trimming and J lost 2 bases, with 14 bases between them. This CDR3 has 16 residues. The CDR3 loop reads CASSLRQGLITDTQYF. The CDR3 DNA sequence: TGCGCCAGCAGCTTGAGACAGGGACTAATCACAGATACGCAGTATTTT.

This clonotype was counted many times. The gene calls are TRBV2 and TRBJ2-3; TRBD2 agrees at 12 bases. V trimming: 9 bases; J trimming: 2 bases; junction bases outside the gene matches: 3. Germline loops: CDR1 SNHLY, CDR2 FYNNEI. The CDR3 loop spans 14 amino acids. CDR3 sequence reads: CASGLAGPTDTQYF. The CDR3 DNA is TGTGCCAGTGGACTAGCGGGGCCCACAGATACGCAGTATTTT.

This clonotype was found a few times. The V and J genes are TRBV11-2 and TRBJ1-1; D is ambiguous. Germline CDR1 reads SGHAT; CDR2 reads FQNNGV. Trimming stripped 3 bases from V and 1 base from J, with 9 bases between. This CDR3 has 14 amino acids. CDR3 residues: CASSLRSGNTEAFF. The CDR3 bases are TGTGCCAGCAGCTTGAGATCGGGGAACACTGAAGCTTTCTTT.

The sample holds many counts of this clonotype. The chain couples TRBV2 to TRBJ2-7; D may be TRBD2 (6 bases). The germline V gene has CDR1 SNHLY and CDR2 FYNNEI. Trimming left V 4 bases short and J 3 bases short, with 7 bases between. The CDR3 has 12 residues. In DNA, the CDR3 is TGTGCCAGCAGTGTGGAGGGCTACGAGCAGTACTTC. Translation gives CASSVEGYEQYF.

V and J are TRBV7-2 and TRBJ2-7, with D maybe TRBD1 (5 bases). This CDR3 contains 15 residues. Trimming removed 0 bases from V and 1 base from J, with 10 bases in between. Germline CDR1 is SGHTA and CDR2 is FQGNSA. Here the CDR3 DNA reads TGTGCCAGCAGCTTAGCGCTAGACAGTTCCTACGAGCAGTACTTC. Translation: CASSLALDSSYEQYF.

This clonotype was found a few times. The CDR3 region has the DNA TGTGCCAGCAGCGTACGGGACTACAGGAATGAGCAGTTCTTC. This codes for CASSVRDYRNEQFF. The rearrangement links TRBV9 to TRBJ2-1; TRBD2 agrees at 7 bases. Looked up from germline, CDR1 is SGDLS and CDR2 is YYNGEE. CDR3 size: 14 residues. V trimming: 1 base; J trimming: 7 bases; junction bases outside the gene matches: 5.

This clonotype has ten or more counts. The chain uses TRBV3-1 and TRBJ2-7; D remains unclear. Germline CDR1 is LGHDT and CDR2 is YNNKEL (reference sequence). V was shortened by 0 bases and J by 6 bases, with 9 bases between the two germline ends. CDR3 length: 13 residues. Here the CDR3 DNA reads TGTGCCAGCAGCCAAGATCACTGGGGCGAGCAGTACTTC. Translating gives CASSQDHWGEQYF.

The gene calls are TRBV20-1 and TRBJ1-2; no clear D gene. CDR3 length equals 14 residues. CDR1 is DFQATT and CDR2 is SNEGSKA in the germline V gene (reference sequence). The V end was cut by 1 base, the J end by 5 bases, with 14 bases between. The CDR3 loop is CSARVSPQAYGYTF. The CDR3 bases are TGCAGTGCTAGAGTATCTCCCCAGGCATATGGCTACACCTTC.

This clonotype was detected only a few times. The junction shows a germline mismatch at one end, possibly a read error. This chain connects TRBV7-3 to TRBJ2-7; D could derive from TRBD1 or TRBD2 (5 bases each). The CDR3 totals 15 residues. CDR1 is SGHTA, CDR2 FQGTGA, per germline. For the CDR3, the DNA is TGTGCCAGCTGCTTAAGCCCAGGGAGCTCCTACGAGCAGTACTTC. This encodes CASCLSPGSSYEQYF. The full variable domain, with the rest looked up from reference TRBV7-3 and TRBJ2-7, is GAGVSQTPSNKVTEKGKYVELRCDPISGHTALYWYRQSLGQGPEFLIYFQGTGAADDSGLPNDRFFAVRPEGSVSTLKIQRTERGDSAVYLCASCLSPGSSYEQYFGPGTRLTVT.

This clonotype was seen a few times. This chain links TRBV9 with TRBJ2-3; 12 bases line up with TRBD1. Per the germline V gene, CDR1 is SGDLS and CDR2 is YYNGEE. With 3 bases clipped from V and 5 bases from J, the junction kept 7 bases outside the gene matches. The CDR3 has 16 amino acids. The CDR3 DNA reads TGTGCCAGCAGCGGACGGGACAGGGGGCAGGTAGATACGCAGTATTTT. It specifies CASSGRDRGQVDTQYF.

In this sample, this clonotype turned up a few times. CDR3 loop: CASSRRSDTQYF. Here the CDR3 DNA reads TGCGCCAGCAGCAGAAGGTCAGATACGCAGTATTTT. The chain employs TRBV5-1 and TRBJ2-3, with D hard to call. Deletions cut 4 bases from V and 4 bases from J, with 7 bases between. The CDR3 spans 12 residues. In germline, CDR1 is SGHRS, CDR2 YFSETQ.

This clonotype appeared many times. The rearrangement uses TRBV10-3 and TRBJ2-2, with D maybe TRBD2 (5 bases). V lost 4 bases, J lost 6 bases, and 9 bases lay in between. The CDR3 has 13 residues. Germline V CDR1 and CDR2: ENHRY, SYGVKD. CDR3 sequence reads: CAISGDGAGELFF. The DNA of the CDR3 is TGTGCCATCAGTGGCGACGGGGCCGGGGAGCTGTTTTTT.

This chain joins TRBV6-6 and TRBJ2-2; D remains ambiguous. The CDR3 is 13 residues long. Trimming pared 6 bases from V and 3 bases from J, leaving 8 bases between. Germline-derived CDR1 and CDR2 are MNHNY and SVGAGI (reference sequence). The CDR3: CASRLRDTGELFF. Written as DNA, the CDR3 is TGTGCCAGCAGACTTCGGGACACCGGGGAGCTGTTTTTT.

This clonotype was seen only a few times. The V call is TRBV7-9, the J call TRBJ2-2; 10 bases are shared with TRBD1. Germline values: CDR1 SEHNR, CDR2 FQNEAQ (reference sequence). This CDR3 is 15 amino acids long. Trimming cost V 5 bases and J 3 bases; bases outside gene matches: 3. The CDR3, as DNA: TGTGCCAGCAGCAAAGGGACAGGGGACACCGGGGAGCTGTTTTTT. It specifies CASSKGTGDTGELFF.

This chain links TRBV20-1 with TRBJ2-1; 7 bases align to TRBD2. Trimming took 0 bases from V and 5 from J; bases not matched to a gene: 19. Germline lookup yields CDR1 DFQATT and CDR2 SNEGSKA (reference sequence). The CDR3 sequence is 19 residues long. CDR3 region: CSARDRWESVAGVNNEQFF. DNA for the CDR3: TGCAGTGCTAGAGATCGCTGGGAGTCGGTGGCGGGGGTCAACAATGAGCAGTTCTTC.

The rearrangement uses TRBV5-5 and TRBJ2-7; tentatively, D is TRBD1 (6 bases). The CDR3 extends over 15 amino acids. Looked up from germline, CDR1 is SGHKS and CDR2 is YYEKEE (reference sequence). V shed 0 bases and J shed 4 bases, with 14 bases lying between them. The CDR3 loop reads CASSLAGDMGYEQYF. The CDR3 bases are TGTGCCAGCAGCTTGGCTGGGGACATGGGTTACGAGCAGTACTTC.

The chain couples TRBV29-1 to TRBJ1-2, with TRBD1 as a possible D gene (6 bases). The CDR3 has 15 amino acids. The germline V gene encodes CDR1 SQVTM and CDR2 ANQGSEA. V was pared by 6 bases and J by 0 bases, with 17 bases between. Here the CDR3 reads CSVSGVDRSNYGYTF. Here the CDR3 DNA reads TGCAGCGTCTCAGGGGTTGACAGGTCTAACTATGGCTACACCTTC.

In regard to this clonotype: A much larger clone lies one base from this, so it may be a read error. This chain connects TRBV28 to TRBJ1-6; tentative D call: TRBD1 (6 bases). In germline, CDR1 is MDHEN, CDR2 SYDVKM. The V end lost 7 bases, the J end lost 8 bases, and 18 bases lay between the germline ends. CDR3 size: 15 residues. The CDR3 sequence: CASTRFTGRDSPLHF. CDR3 DNA sequence: TGTGCCAGCACCCGCTTTACAGGGAGAGATTCACCCCTCCACTTT.

This clonotype was seen a handful of times. This chain connects TRBV2 to TRBJ2-1, with D possibly matching TRBD2 (6 bases). The CDR3 contains 13 residues. Trimming cost V 9 bases and J 9 bases, with 18 bases left between them. The germline V gene has CDR1 SNHLY and CDR2 FYNNEI. The CDR3 reads CASRDSSLGEQFF. DNA for the CDR3: TGTGCCAGTAGGGACTCCTCCTTGGGTGAGCAGTTCTTC.

This clonotype showed up many times. The chain carries TRBV28 and TRBJ1-2; the match to TRBD1 covers 10 bases. Germline-derived CDR1 and CDR2 are MDHEN and SYDVKM. The CDR3 spans 15 residues. The junction had 1 base not matched to a gene; V was cut back by 1 base and J by 2 bases. The CDR3 loop reads CASSLSTGGNYGYTF. CDR3 coding DNA: TGTGCCAGCAGTTTATCGACAGGGGGCAACTATGGCTACACCTTC.

This clonotype was detected many times. The chain carries TRBV25-1 and TRBJ2-2; 12 bases map to TRBD2. The CDR3 loop spans 15 amino acids. CDR1 and CDR2 from the germline V gene are MGHDK and SYGVNS. The trim removed 8 bases at V and 0 bases at J, leaving 1 base unmatched. CDR3 in amino acids: CASRTSGANTGELFF. In nucleotides, the CDR3 is TGTGCCAGCCGGACTAGCGGGGCGAACACCGGGGAGCTGTTTTTT.

In this sample, this clonotype turned up a few times. The chain carries TRBV6-2 or TRBV6-3 and TRBJ2-3, with 8 bases fitting TRBD1. Germline V gene lookup returns CDR1 MNHEY and CDR2 SVGEGT. The CDR3 has 13 residues. Losses at the gene ends were 7 bases for V and 5 bases for J; bases not matched to a gene: 5. CDR3 coding DNA: TGTGCCAGCACCCTGACAGGGGTAGATACGCAGTATTTT. Translating it yields CASTLTGVDTQYF.

The chain combines TRBV20-1 with TRBJ2-7; the D is unclear. The V end was cut by 8 bases, the J end by 3 bases, with 26 bases between. CDR1 is DFQATT, CDR2 SNEGSKA, per germline (reference sequence). The CDR3 loop spans 16 amino acids. CDR3 protein: CSQKPIRSRSDYEQYF. CDR3 nucleotide sequence: TGCAGTCAAAAACCCATACGGAGCCGGAGCGACTACGAGCAGTACTTC.

This clonotype was counted only a few times. The chain is built from TRBV5-1 and TRBJ2-4; 11 bases map to TRBD1. This CDR3 contains 17 residues. Unmatched junction bases numbered 5, after V lost 0 bases and J lost 3 bases. The germline gives CDR1 SGHRS, CDR2 YFSETQ. CDR3 sequence: CASSLDGTGGVKNIQYF. CDR3 coding DNA: TGCGCCAGCAGCTTGGATGGGACAGGGGGAGTCAAAAACATTCAGTACTTC.